This TCR beta chain was found in a study of technical replicates of blood from a few donors. TCRdb's table, derived via immunoSEQ multiplex PCR, lists solely in-frame clones and lacks some. Of 50,000 to 60,000 clones in the sample, about 94% are singletons; the top ten hold under 3%. The germline gives CDR1 SGHTA, CDR2 FQGNSA. V lost 6 bases, J lost 6 bases, and 4 bases stayed unmatched. The CDR3 spans 13 residues. The sample taken for sequencing was PBMCs. The chain joins TRBV7-2 to TRBJ2-3; 9 bases fit TRBD2. The origin of this receptor is a human donor in good health. Some clones in this sample may be carry-over from other donors' samples. The CDR3, as DNA: TGTGCCAGCAGGGGGACTAGCTCCGATACGCAGTATTTT. Amino acid sequence: CASRGTSSDTQYF.